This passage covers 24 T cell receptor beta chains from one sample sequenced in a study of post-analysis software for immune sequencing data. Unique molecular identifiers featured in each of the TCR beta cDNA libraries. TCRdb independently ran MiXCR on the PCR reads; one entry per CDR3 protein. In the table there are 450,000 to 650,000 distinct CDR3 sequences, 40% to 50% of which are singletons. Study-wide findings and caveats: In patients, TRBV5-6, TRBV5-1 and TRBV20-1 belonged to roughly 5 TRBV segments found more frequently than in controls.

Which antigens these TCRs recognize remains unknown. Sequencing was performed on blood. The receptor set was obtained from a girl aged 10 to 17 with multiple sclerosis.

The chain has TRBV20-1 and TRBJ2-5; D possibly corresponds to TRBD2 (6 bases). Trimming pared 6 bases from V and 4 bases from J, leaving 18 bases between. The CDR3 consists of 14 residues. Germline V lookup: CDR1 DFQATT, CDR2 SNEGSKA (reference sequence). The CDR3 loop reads CSAYQQGGPETQYF. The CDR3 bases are TGCAGTGCCTATCAGCAAGGAGGGCCAGAGACCCAGTACTTC.

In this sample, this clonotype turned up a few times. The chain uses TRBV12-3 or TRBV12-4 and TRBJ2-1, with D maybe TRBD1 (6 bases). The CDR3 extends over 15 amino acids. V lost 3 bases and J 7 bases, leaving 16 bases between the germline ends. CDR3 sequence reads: CASSLRGFEGNEQFF. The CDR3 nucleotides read TGTGCCAGCAGTTTGAGGGGGTTCGAGGGGAATGAGCAGTTCTTC.

The CDR3, as DNA: TGTGCCAGCGGAGGGATGGCCACTGAAGCTTTCTTT. This encodes CASGGMATEAFF. The chain uses TRBV9 and TRBJ1-1; D is uncertain. Germline V gene sequence: CDR1 SGDLS, CDR2 YYNGEE. The CDR3 length is 12 residues. V dropped 7 bases and J dropped 4 bases, with 11 bases sitting between them.

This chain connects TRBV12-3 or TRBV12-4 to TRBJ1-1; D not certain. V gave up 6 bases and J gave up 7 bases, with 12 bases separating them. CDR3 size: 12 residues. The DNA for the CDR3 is TGTGCCAGCAGCCCCGGAAGAATTGAAGCTTTCTTT. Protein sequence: CASSPGRIEAFF.

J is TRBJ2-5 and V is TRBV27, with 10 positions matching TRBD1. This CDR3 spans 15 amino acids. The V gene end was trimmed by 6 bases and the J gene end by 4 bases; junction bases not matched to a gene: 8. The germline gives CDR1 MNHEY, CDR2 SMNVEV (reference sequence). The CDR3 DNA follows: TGTGCCAGCAGACGAGACAGGGGGCTGGGAGAGACCCAGTACTTC. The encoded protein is CASRRDRGLGETQYF.

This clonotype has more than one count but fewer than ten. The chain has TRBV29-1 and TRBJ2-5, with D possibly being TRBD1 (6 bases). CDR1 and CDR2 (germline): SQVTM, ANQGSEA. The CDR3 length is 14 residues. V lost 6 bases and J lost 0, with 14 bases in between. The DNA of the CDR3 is TGCAGCGTCGACAGGTCCCTGTACCAAGAGACCCAGTACTTC. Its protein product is CSVDRSLYQETQYF.

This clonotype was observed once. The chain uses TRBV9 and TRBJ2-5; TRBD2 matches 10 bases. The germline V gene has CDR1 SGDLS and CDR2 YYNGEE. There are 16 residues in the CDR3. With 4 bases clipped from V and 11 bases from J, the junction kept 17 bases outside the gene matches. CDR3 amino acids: CASSKTGTSVPNEQYF. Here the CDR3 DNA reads TGTGCCAGCAGCAAAACCGGGACTAGCGTCCCTAATGAGCAGTACTTC.

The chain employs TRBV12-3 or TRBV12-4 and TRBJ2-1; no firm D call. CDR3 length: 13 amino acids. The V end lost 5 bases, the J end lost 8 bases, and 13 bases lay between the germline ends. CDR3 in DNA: TGTGCCAGCAGTATCGACATGGTTCATGAGCAGTTCTTC. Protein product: CASSIDMVHEQFF.

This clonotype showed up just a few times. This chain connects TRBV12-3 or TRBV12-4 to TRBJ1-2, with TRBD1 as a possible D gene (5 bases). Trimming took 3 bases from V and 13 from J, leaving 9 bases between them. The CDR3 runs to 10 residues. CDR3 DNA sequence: TGTGCCAGCAGTTTTCCCAGGGCCACCTTC. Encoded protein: CASSFPRATF.

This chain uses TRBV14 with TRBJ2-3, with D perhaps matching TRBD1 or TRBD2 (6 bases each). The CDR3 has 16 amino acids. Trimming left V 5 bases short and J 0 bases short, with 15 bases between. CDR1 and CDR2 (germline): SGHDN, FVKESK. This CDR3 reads CASSFGGGPSTDTQYF. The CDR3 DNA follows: TGTGCCAGCAGCTTTGGAGGGGGGCCTAGCACAGATACGCAGTATTTT.

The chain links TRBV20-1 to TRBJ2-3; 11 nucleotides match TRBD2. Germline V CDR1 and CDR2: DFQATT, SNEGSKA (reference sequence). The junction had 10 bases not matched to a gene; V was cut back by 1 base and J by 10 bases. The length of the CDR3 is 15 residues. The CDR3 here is CSARGSGLAGRAQYF. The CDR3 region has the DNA TGCAGTGCTAGAGGATCCGGACTAGCGGGCCGGGCGCAGTATTTT.

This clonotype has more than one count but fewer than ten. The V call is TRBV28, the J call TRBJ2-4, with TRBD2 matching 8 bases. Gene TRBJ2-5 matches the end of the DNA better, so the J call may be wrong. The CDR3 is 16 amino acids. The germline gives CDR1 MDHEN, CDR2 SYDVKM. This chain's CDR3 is CASSRGRAGVGETQYF. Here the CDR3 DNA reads TGTGCCAGCAGTAGGGGTCGAGCGGGAGTGGGAGAGACCCAGTACTTC.

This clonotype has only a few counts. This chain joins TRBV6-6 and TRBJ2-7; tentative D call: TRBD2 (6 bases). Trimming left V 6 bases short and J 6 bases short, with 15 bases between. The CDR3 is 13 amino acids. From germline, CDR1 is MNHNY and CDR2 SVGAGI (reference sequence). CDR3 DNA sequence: TGTGCCAGCAGGCGGGGCCAAGCGGTCGAGCAGTACTTC. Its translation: CASRRGQAVEQYF.

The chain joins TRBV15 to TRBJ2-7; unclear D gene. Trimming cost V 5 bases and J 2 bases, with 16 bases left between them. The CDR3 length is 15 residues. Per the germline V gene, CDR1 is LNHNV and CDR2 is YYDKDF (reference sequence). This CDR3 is CATSRPSNNPYEQYF. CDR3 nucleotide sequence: TGTGCCACCAGCCGGCCTTCGAACAATCCCTACGAGCAGTACTTC. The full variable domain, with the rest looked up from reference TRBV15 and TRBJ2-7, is DAMVIQNPRYQVTQFGKPVTLSCSQTLNHNVMYWYQQKSSQAPKLLFHYYDKDFNNEADTPDNFQSRRPNTSFCFLDIRSPGLGDTAMYLCATSRPSNNPYEQYFGPGTRLTVT.

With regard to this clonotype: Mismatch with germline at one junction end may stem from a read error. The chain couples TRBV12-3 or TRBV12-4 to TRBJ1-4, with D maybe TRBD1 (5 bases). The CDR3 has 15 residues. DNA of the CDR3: TGTGCCAGCAGTTTTAGTCCGGCAGGGTGGGAAAACCTGTTTTTT. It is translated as CASSFSPAGWENLFF.

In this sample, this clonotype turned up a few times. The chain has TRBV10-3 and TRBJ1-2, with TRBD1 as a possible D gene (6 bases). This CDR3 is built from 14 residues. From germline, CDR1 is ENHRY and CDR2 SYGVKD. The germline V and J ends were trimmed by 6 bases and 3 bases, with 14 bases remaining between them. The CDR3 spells CAIRLTRGDYGYTF. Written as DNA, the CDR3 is TGTGCCATCAGGCTCACCAGGGGAGACTATGGCTACACCTTC.

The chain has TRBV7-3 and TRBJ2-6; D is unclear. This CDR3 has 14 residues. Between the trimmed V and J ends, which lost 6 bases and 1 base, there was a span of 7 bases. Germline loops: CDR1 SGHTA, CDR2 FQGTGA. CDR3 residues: CASRPFSGANVLTF. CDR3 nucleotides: TGTGCCAGCAGGCCTTTTTCTGGGGCCAACGTCCTGACTTTC.

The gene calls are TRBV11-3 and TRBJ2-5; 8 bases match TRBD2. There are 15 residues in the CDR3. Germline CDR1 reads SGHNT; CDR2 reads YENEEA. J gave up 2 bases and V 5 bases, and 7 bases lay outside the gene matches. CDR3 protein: CASSGQTSVQETQYF. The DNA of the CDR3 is TGTGCCAGCAGCGGTCAGACTAGCGTACAAGAGACCCAGTACTTC. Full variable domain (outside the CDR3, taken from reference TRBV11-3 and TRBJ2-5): EAGVVQSPRYKIIEKKQPVAFWCNPISGHNTLYWYLQNLGQGPELLIRYENEEAVDDSQLPKDRFSAERLKGVDSTLKIQPAELGDSAVYLCASSGQTSVQETQYFGPGTRLLVL.

CDR3 nucleotide sequence: TGTGCCAGCAGTTTCACGACAGAGAACTATGGCTACACCTTC. Its protein is CASSFTTENYGYTF. The rearrangement links TRBV12-3 or TRBV12-4 to TRBJ1-2, with D tentatively TRBD1 (5 bases). V was shortened by 3 bases and J by 2 bases, with 10 bases between the two germline ends. This CDR3 region has 14 residues.

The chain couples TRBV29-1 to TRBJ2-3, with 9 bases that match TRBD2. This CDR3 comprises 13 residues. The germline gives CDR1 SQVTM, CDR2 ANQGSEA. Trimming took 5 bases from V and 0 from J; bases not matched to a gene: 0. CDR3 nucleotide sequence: TGCAGCGTTACTAGCGGGAGCACAGATACGCAGTATTTT. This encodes CSVTSGSTDTQYF.

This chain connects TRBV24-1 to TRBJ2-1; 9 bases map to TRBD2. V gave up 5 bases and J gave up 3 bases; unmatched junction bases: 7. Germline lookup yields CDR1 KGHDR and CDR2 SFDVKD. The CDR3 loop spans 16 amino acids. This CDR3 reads CATSAGTSLIYNEQFF. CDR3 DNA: TGTGCCACCAGTGCGGGGACTAGCCTCATCTACAATGAGCAGTTCTTC.

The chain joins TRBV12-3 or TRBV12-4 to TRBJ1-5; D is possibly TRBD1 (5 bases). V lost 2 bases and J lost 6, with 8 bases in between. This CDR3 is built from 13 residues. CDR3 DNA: TGTGCCAGCAGTTTAATGGGGGGTCAGCCCCAGCATTTT. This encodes CASSLMGGQPQHF.

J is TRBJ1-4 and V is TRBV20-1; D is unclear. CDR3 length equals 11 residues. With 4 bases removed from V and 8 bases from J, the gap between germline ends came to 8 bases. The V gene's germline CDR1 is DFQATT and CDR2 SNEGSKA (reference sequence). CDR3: CSATSGEKLFF. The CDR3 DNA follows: TGCAGTGCTACATCCGGAGAAAAACTGTTTTTT.

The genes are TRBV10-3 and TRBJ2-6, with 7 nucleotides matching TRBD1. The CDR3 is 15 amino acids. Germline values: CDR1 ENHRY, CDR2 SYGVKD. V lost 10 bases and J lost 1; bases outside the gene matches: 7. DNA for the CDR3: TGTGCCACCTTACGGGGACAGTCTGGGGCCAACGTCCTGACTTTC. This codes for CATLRGQSGANVLTF.